The 21 T cell receptor beta chains below come from one sample, sequenced in a study of blood T cell repertoires in COVID-19. Method: immunoSEQ multiplex PCR; TCRdb's copy keeps in-frame clones and lacks some. The sample has about 140,000 clones; around 83% are singletons. Sequences were obtained from peripheral blood. Source of these receptors: a human donor in a cohort sampled during active COVID-19.

The rearrangement links TRBV5-1 to TRBJ2-7, with 7 bases identical to TRBD1. V was pared by 1 base and J by 6 bases, with 4 bases of the junction left unmatched. CDR3 length equals 13 residues. Germline lookup yields CDR1 SGHRS and CDR2 YFSETQ. The CDR3 bases are TGCGCCAGCAGCTTGACCAACAGGGGCGAGCAGTACTTC. This sequence encodes CASSLTNRGEQYF.

The chain has TRBV7-2 and TRBJ2-1; D may be TRBD2 (5 bases). V was clipped by 2 bases and J by 5 bases, with 7 bases between them. Germline CDR1 SGHTA, CDR2 FQGNSA. This CDR3 is built from 13 residues. For the CDR3, the DNA is TGTGCCAGCAGCTTATGGCGGGACAATGAGCAGTTCTTC. Translated, it gives CASSLWRDNEQFF.

The chain couples TRBV19 to TRBJ1-2; 8 bases align to TRBD1. The CDR3 consists of 14 residues. Trimming cost V 6 bases and J 4 bases; bases outside gene matches: 7. Germline V gives CDR1 LNHDA, CDR2 SQIVND (reference sequence). CDR3 nucleotides: TGTGCCAGTAGCTCCCAGGGGGCGGTCTATGGCTACACCTTC. This sequence encodes CASSSQGAVYGYTF.

The chain has TRBV2 and TRBJ1-3; possible D gene TRBD1, 5 bases. The V and J ends lost 6 bases and 0 bases respectively, with 15 bases between them. This CDR3 is built from 16 residues. CDR1 and CDR2 (germline): SNHLY, FYNNEI. The CDR3 DNA is TGTGCCAGCAGAGACCCCGGACACGGCTCTGGAAACACCATATATTTT. Translated: CASRDPGHGSGNTIYF.

This rearrangement joins TRBV7-9 to TRBJ2-1, with D possibly TRBD1 on 6 matching bases. This CDR3 is built from 16 residues. V gave up 1 base and J gave up 2 bases, with 12 bases separating them. Germline V gene sequence: CDR1 SEHNR, CDR2 FQNEAQ (reference sequence). The CDR3 DNA follows: TGTGCCAGCAGCTTAGTGGGCACAGGGACCTACAATGAGCAGTTCTTC. Its protein product is CASSLVGTGTYNEQFF. Full variable domain (rest looked up from reference TRBV7-9 and TRBJ2-1): DTGVSQNPRHKITKRGQNVTFRCDPISEHNRLYWYRQTLGQGPEFLTYFQNEAQLEKSRLLSDRFSAERPKGSFSTLEIQRTEQGDSAMYLCASSLVGTGTYNEQFFGPGTRLTVL.

The chain combines TRBV5-1 with TRBJ1-2; D is unclear. Trimming cost V 2 bases and J 3 bases, with 11 bases left between them. CDR3 length: 14 amino acids. Germline values: CDR1 SGHRS, CDR2 YFSETQ. In DNA form, the CDR3 reads TGCGCCAGCAGCTTACATGGGGAGGACTATGGCTACACCTTC. This translates into CASSLHGEDYGYTF.

The chain recombines TRBV5-1 with TRBJ2-1, with D possibly TRBD1 on 7 matching bases. The CDR3 totals 15 residues. Germline-derived CDR1 and CDR2 are SGHRS and YFSETQ. Deletions cut 4 bases from V and 7 bases from J, with 18 bases between. CDR3 DNA: TGCGCCAGCAGCCTCGGACAGGCGGGGATTAATGAGCAGTTCTTC. Its protein product is CASSLGQAGINEQFF.

The J gene is TRBJ2-5, the V gene TRBV2, with D uncertain. CDR3 length: 15 amino acids. CDR1 SNHLY and CDR2 FYNNEI come from the germline V gene. The V end lost 5 bases, the J end lost 1 base, and 14 bases lay between the germline ends. DNA of the CDR3: TGTGCCAGCAGTCGAGCTAGAATTCCCCAAGAGACCCAGTACTTC. Translating gives CASSRARIPQETQYF. Using reference TRBV2 and TRBJ2-5 for the parts outside the CDR3, the full variable domain is EPEVTQTPSHQVTQMGQEVILRCVPISNHLYFYWYRQILGQKVEFLVSFYNNEISEKSEIFDDQFSVERPDGSNFTLKIRSTKLEDSAMYFCASSRARIPQETQYFGPGTRLLVL.

This clone appeared once. The chain carries TRBV6-1 and TRBJ2-3; 7 bases align to TRBD2. The CDR3 has 17 amino acids. The junction had 8 bases not matched to a gene; V was cut back by 1 base and J by 1 base. Germline CDR1 reads MNHNS; CDR2 reads SASEGT. As DNA, the CDR3 is TGTGCCAGCAGTGAAGGAAGGCGGGGACTACGCACAGATACGCAGTATTTT. Its translation is CASSEGRRGLRTDTQYF.

This chain joins TRBV6-1 and TRBJ2-1, with 12 bases identical to TRBD2. With 2 bases clipped from V and 10 bases from J, the junction kept 9 bases outside the gene matches. Germline CDR1 is MNHNS and CDR2 is SASEGT. The CDR3 has 16 residues. CDR3 sequence reads: CASSESPWTSGKEQFF. The CDR3 DNA sequence: TGTGCCAGCAGTGAATCCCCTTGGACTAGCGGGAAAGAGCAGTTCTTC.

The chain recombines TRBV11-1 with TRBJ2-1; tentative D call: TRBD1 (6 bases). Trimming left V 5 bases short and J 7 bases short, with 15 bases between. CDR3 size: 14 residues. Germline lookup yields CDR1 SGHAT and CDR2 FQDESV (reference sequence). Here the CDR3 DNA reads TGTGCCAGCAGCGACGGGGCAAGGGGGAATGAGCAGTTCTTC. Its translation is CASSDGARGNEQFF.

The rearrangement joins TRBV9 to TRBJ2-1, with 9 bases fitting TRBD1. Looked up from germline, CDR1 is SGDLS and CDR2 is YYNGEE. This CDR3 region has 15 residues. Trimming removed 2 bases from V and 5 bases from J; junction bases left unmatched: 5. CDR3 sequence (DNA): TGTGCCAGCAGCGTCCGGACAGGGGTAAACAATGAGCAGTTCTTC. Amino acids: CASSVRTGVNNEQFF.

The rearrangement joins TRBV5-8 to TRBJ2-1; the match to TRBD2 covers 9 bases. The V segment lost 1 base and the J segment 3 bases; nucleotides outside the gene matches: 2. The CDR3 runs to 15 residues. The germline CDR1 and CDR2 sequences are SGHTS and YDEGEE. CDR3 DNA sequence: TGTGCCAGCAGCTTGAATAGCGGGAGCTACAATGAGCAGTTCTTC. Translated: CASSLNSGSYNEQFF.

This clone was seen once. V gene TRBV2 combines with J gene TRBJ2-3; 7 bases match TRBD1. The CDR3 extends over 13 amino acids. CDR1 is SNHLY, CDR2 FYNNEI, per germline. Trimming cost V 11 bases and J 1 base; bases outside gene matches: 6. The CDR3 DNA reads TGTGCCGGCCCGACAGGGCGCACAGATACGCAGTATTTT. It translates to CAGPTGRTDTQYF.

The gene calls are TRBV28 and TRBJ1-3; TRBD1 agrees at 8 bases. The CDR3 consists of 17 residues. Germline V gene lookup returns CDR1 MDHEN and CDR2 SYDVKM. With V trimmed by 3 bases and J by 3 bases, 10 bases remained unmatched. Written as DNA, the CDR3 is TGTGCCAGCAGTTTGGTGGATCAGGGGGCTAGTGGAAACACCATATATTTT. Translation: CASSLVDQGASGNTIYF.

The chain combines TRBV3-1 (or the pseudogene TRBV3-2) with TRBJ2-5; D gene unclear. The V gene lost 0 bases and the J gene lost 2 bases, with 7 bases spanning the gap. The CDR3 consists of 14 residues. CDR1 and CDR2 (germline): LGHDT, YNNKEL (reference sequence). CDR3 nucleotide sequence: TGTGCCAGCAGCCAAGAACTTCGTCAAGAGACCCAGTACTTC. Translating it yields CASSQELRQETQYF.

This rearrangement joins TRBV18 to TRBJ1-2; D perhaps matches TRBD1 (6 bases). Germline V CDR1 and CDR2: KGHSH, LQKENI. The CDR3 extends over 13 amino acids. Trimming left V 6 bases short and J 4 bases short, with 12 bases between. Here the CDR3 DNA reads TGTGCCAGCTCTCAAGGACAGAGCTATGGCTACACCTTC. Translating it yields CASSQGQSYGYTF.

The chain has TRBV7-9 and TRBJ1-2; 7 nucleotides match TRBD1. The V and J ends lost 5 bases and 2 bases, in that order; junction bases with no gene match: 5. The germline V gene encodes CDR1 SEHNR and CDR2 FQNEAQ (reference sequence). The CDR3 contains 14 residues. The CDR3: CASSPTGANYGYTF. For the CDR3, the DNA is TGTGCCAGCAGCCCCACAGGGGCCAACTATGGCTACACCTTC. Variable domain in full (rest from reference TRBV7-9 and TRBJ1-2): DTGVSQNPRHKITKRGQNVTFRCDPISEHNRLYWYRQTLGQGPEFLTYFQNEAQLEKSRLLSDRFSAERPKGSFSTLEIQRTEQGDSAMYLCASSPTGANYGYTFGSGTRLTVV.

This chain links TRBV5-1 with TRBJ2-7; 7 bases agree with TRBD1. The CDR3 consists of 15 residues. Germline-derived CDR1 and CDR2 are SGHRS and YFSETQ. The ends lost 0 bases at V and 2 bases at J; junction bases unmatched: 5. The CDR3 region has the DNA TGCGCCAGCAGCTTGGAAGGGACAGCCCCCTACGAGCAGTACTTC. Translating gives CASSLEGTAPYEQYF. The full variable domain, rest sourced from reference TRBV5-1 and TRBJ2-7, is KAGVTQTPRYLIKTRGQQVTLSCSPISGHRSVSWYQQTPGQGLQFLFEYFSETQRNKGNFPGRFSGRQFSNSRSEMNVSTLELGDSALYLCASSLEGTAPYEQYFGPGTRLTVT.

This chain uses TRBV28 with TRBJ2-7; D unclear. CDR1 is MDHEN, CDR2 SYDVKM, per germline. Trimming shortened V by 3 bases and J by 4 bases, and 4 bases separated the two germline ends. This CDR3 region has 11 residues. The CDR3 spells CASSFEYEQYF. As DNA, the CDR3 is TGTGCCAGCAGTTTCGAGTACGAGCAGTACTTC. Full variable domain (remainder filled in from reference TRBV28 and TRBJ2-7): DVKVTQSSRYLVKRTGEKVFLECVQDMDHENMFWYRQDPGLGLRLIYFSYDVKMKEKGDIPEGYSVSREKKERFSLILESASTNQTSMYLCASSFEYEQYFGPGTRLTVT.

This rearrangement joins TRBV13 to TRBJ1-6; 11 positions match TRBD1. Looked up from germline, CDR1 is PRHDT and CDR2 is FYEKMQ (reference sequence). There are 14 residues in the CDR3. V shed 5 bases, J shed 7 bases, and the junction held 1 base outside the gene matches. The CDR3, as DNA: TGTGCCAGCAGCGGACAGGGGGCAAATTCACCCCTCCACTTT. This translates into CASSGQGANSPLHF. Full variable domain (missing parts from reference TRBV13 and TRBJ1-6): AAGVIQSPRHLIKEKRETATLKCYPIPRHDTVYWYQQGPGQDPQFLISFYEKMQSDKGSIPDRFSAQQFSDYHSELNMSSLELGDSALYFCASSGQGANSPLHFGNGTRLTVT.